Listed here are 25 T cell receptor beta chains from one sample, sequenced in a study of blood T cell repertoires in COVID-19. Assay: immunoSEQ multiplex PCR; the TCRdb copy retains only in-frame clones and omits some. This sample has about 210,000 clones, with 75% to 90% found just once. The specimen was PBMCs or T cells enriched from blood (not recorded which). The receptors were sampled from a man aged 35 to 55 who had recovered from COVID-19.

The J gene is TRBJ2-2, the V gene TRBV7-9; a possible D gene is TRBD2 (6 bases). The germline V gene has CDR1 SEHNR and CDR2 FQNEAQ (reference sequence). V lost 3 bases and J lost 5, with 7 bases in between. CDR3 length equals 13 residues. CDR3 sequence (DNA): TGTGCCAGCAGCTTCGGGGGAACCGGGGAGCTGTTTTTT. Residues: CASSFGGTGELFF.

This clone was counted once. The chain joins TRBV3-1 (or the pseudogene TRBV3-2) to TRBJ1-5; D is undetermined. CDR1 and CDR2 from the germline V gene are LGHDT and YNNKEL (reference sequence). The CDR3 contains 14 residues. The V gene lost 1 base and the J gene lost 2 bases, with 6 bases spanning the gap. CDR3 DNA sequence: TGTGCCAGCAGCCAAGTCGGGGGCAATCAGCCCCAGCATTTT. As protein: CASSQVGGNQPQHF.

The chain employs TRBV19 and TRBJ2-3, with 9 bases that match TRBD1. J gave up 5 bases and V 4 bases, and 4 bases lay outside the gene matches. Germline lookup yields CDR1 LNHDA and CDR2 SQIVND (reference sequence). The CDR3 has 14 residues. CDR3 region: CASSRDRVGDTQYF. CDR3 sequence (DNA): TGTGCCAGTAGTAGGGACAGGGTGGGAGATACGCAGTATTTT.

The chain joins TRBV5-5 to TRBJ1-5, with a weak D call TRBD1 (5 bases). Germline CDR1 reads SGHKS; CDR2 reads YYEKEE (reference sequence). This CDR3 has 15 residues. V lost 1 base and J lost 3, with 11 bases in between. For the CDR3, the DNA is TGTGCCAGCAGCTTGCAGACAGCGAACAATCAGCCCCAGCATTTT. Amino acid sequence: CASSLQTANNQPQHF.

The chain recombines TRBV30 with TRBJ2-2, with 7 bases matching TRBD1. V lost 3 bases and J lost 0; bases outside the gene matches: 4. Germline CDR1 and CDR2: GTSNPN and SVGIG (reference sequence). The length of the CDR3 is 15 residues. CDR3 bases: TGTGCCTGGAGCGTCACAGGGGCGAACACCGGGGAGCTGTTTTTT. Amino acids: CAWSVTGANTGELFF.

This sequence joins TRBV10-2 and TRBJ2-7; TRBD1 aligns across 7 bases. CDR1 is WSHSY and CDR2 is SAAADI in the germline V gene. V gave up 6 bases and J gave up 5 bases; unmatched junction bases: 10. The CDR3 is 14 amino acids. The CDR3: CASRPTGVKDEQYF. CDR3 bases: TGCGCCAGCAGACCAACAGGGGTTAAAGACGAGCAGTACTTC.

V is TRBV28 and J is TRBJ1-1; weak D call: TRBD1 (6 bases). Germline V gene sequence: CDR1 MDHEN, CDR2 SYDVKM. V lost 3 bases, J lost 0 bases, and 17 bases lay in between. The CDR3 extends over 17 amino acids. The CDR3 coding sequence is TGTGCCAGCAGTTTCAGGGGATTAGAGTCCGTGAACACTGAAGCTTTCTTT. Its translation: CASSFRGLESVNTEAFF. The whole variable domain, filled in from reference TRBV28 and TRBJ1-1, reads DVKVTQSSRYLVKRTGEKVFLECVQDMDHENMFWYRQDPGLGLRLIYFSYDVKMKEKGDIPEGYSVSREKKERFSLILESASTNQTSMYLCASSFRGLESVNTEAFFGQGTRLTVV.

The V gene is TRBV5-3, the J gene TRBJ2-7; 11 bases match TRBD2. TRBV5-3 is assigned to the ORF class and has an uncertain function. The J segment lost 4 bases and the V segment lost 4 bases, leaving 7 bases of the junction unmatched. The CDR3 consists of 15 residues. CDR3 sequence: CARSPSGLAVYEQYF. In nucleotides, the CDR3 is TGTGCCAGAAGCCCCTCGGGACTAGCGGTATACGAGCAGTACTTC.

This clone was seen a few times. Other DNA variants within this sample encode the same CDR3. The V and J genes are TRBV18 and TRBJ1-2; possible D gene TRBD1, 5 bases. Germline loops: CDR1 KGHSH, CDR2 LQKENI. V lost 3 bases and J 2 bases, leaving 7 bases between the germline ends. The CDR3 has 13 amino acids. This CDR3 is CASSPDKNYGYTF. CDR3 DNA sequence: TGTGCCAGCTCACCGGACAAAAACTATGGCTACACCTTC.

CDR3 sequence reads: CASSSWNTGELFF. Here the CDR3 DNA reads TGTGCCAGCAGTTCTTGGAACACCGGGGAGCTGTTTTTT. V gene TRBV27 combines with J gene TRBJ2-2; D is unclear. V was cut by 4 bases and J by 1 base, with 4 bases left in between. The CDR3 runs to 13 residues. Germline-derived CDR1 and CDR2 are MNHEY and SMNVEV (reference sequence).

This chain uses TRBV28 with TRBJ1-2, with 7 bases aligning to TRBD1. Trimming cost V 5 bases and J 3 bases; bases outside gene matches: 6. The CDR3 totals 14 residues. Germline loops: CDR1 MDHEN, CDR2 SYDVKM. CDR3 sequence: CASSQHGQDYGYTF. DNA of the CDR3: TGTGCCAGCAGTCAACACGGACAGGACTATGGCTACACCTTC.

The genes are TRBV29-1 and TRBJ1-4; 10 nucleotides line up with TRBD1. V dropped 7 bases and J dropped 8; count of bases not matched to a gene: 7. CDR3 length equals 13 residues. CDR1 and CDR2 (germline): SQVTM, ANQGSEA. CDR3 in amino acids: CSGVRQGAEKLFF. For the CDR3, the DNA is TGCAGCGGGGTTAGACAGGGGGCCGAAAAACTGTTTTTT.

This clone was seen only once. This chain uses TRBV12-3 or TRBV12-4 with TRBJ1-1, with a tentative D call TRBD1 (5 bases). The CDR3 totals 13 residues. V gave up 4 bases and J gave up 1 base, with 7 bases separating them. Here the CDR3 reads CASSSGQNTEAFF. In nucleotides, the CDR3 is TGTGCCAGCAGTTCAGGACAGAACACTGAAGCTTTCTTT.

The chain links TRBV7-8 to TRBJ1-5, with D hard to call. This CDR3 spans 15 amino acids. Germline CDR1 and CDR2: SGHVS and FQNEAQ. V gave up 5 bases and J gave up 5 bases, with 16 bases separating them. In nucleotides, the CDR3 is TGTGCCAGCAGCATTAGTTCCGGGAGGGATCAGCCCCAGCATTTT. Translation gives CASSISSGRDQPQHF.

The rearrangement joins TRBV7-9 to TRBJ2-2; TRBD1 agrees at 11 bases. J lost 4 bases, V lost 6 bases, and 7 bases had no gene match. CDR1 is SEHNR, CDR2 FQNEAQ, per germline (reference sequence). The CDR3 consists of 16 residues. The CDR3 loop reads CASSRTGGIGTGELFF. In nucleotides, the CDR3 is TGTGCCAGCAGTAGGACAGGGGGCATCGGCACCGGGGAGCTGTTTTTT.

In DNA form, the CDR3 reads TGTGCCAGCAGCTCGCTGGACAAGAACACTGAAGCTTTCTTT. This gives the protein CASSSLDKNTEAFF. The chain couples TRBV5-6 to TRBJ1-1, with D possibly TRBD1 on 5 matching bases. The CDR3 is 14 amino acids. Trimming stripped 3 bases from V and 1 base from J, with 10 bases between. Looked up from germline, CDR1 is SGHDT and CDR2 is YYEEEE.

The CDR3 loop reads CASSQSGEGLDTQYF. CDR3 bases: TGCGCCAGCAGCCAGAGCGGGGAGGGGCTAGATACGCAGTATTTT. The chain has TRBV4-3 and TRBJ2-3, with 7 bases aligning to TRBD2. Germline V gene data show CDR1 as LGHNA and CDR2 as YSLEER. The length of the CDR3 is 15 residues. Losses at the gene ends were 3 bases for V and 5 bases for J; bases not matched to a gene: 8.

CDR3 in amino acids: CSVEGSGEVETQYF. As DNA, the CDR3 is TGCAGCGTTGAAGGGTCAGGGGAAGTGGAGACCCAGTACTTC. The rearrangement uses TRBV29-1 and TRBJ2-5, with D tentatively TRBD1 (6 bases). The V end was cut by 1 base, the J end by 5 bases, with 14 bases between. CDR1 is SQVTM, CDR2 ANQGSEA, per germline. The CDR3 is 14 residues long.

The chain joins TRBV5-1 to TRBJ2-3, with D perhaps matching TRBD2 (5 bases). Germline V gene data show CDR1 as SGHRS and CDR2 as YFSETQ. V was clipped by 4 bases and J by 1 base, with 19 bases between them. This CDR3 has 17 residues. The CDR3 reads CASSPMKGSSGTDTQYF. CDR3 coding DNA: TGCGCCAGCAGCCCGATGAAAGGGAGTTCTGGCACAGATACGCAGTATTTT.

This chain joins TRBV29-1 and TRBJ1-1; D is unclear. V shed 1 base and J shed 11 bases, with 17 bases lying between them. This CDR3 region has 13 residues. Per germline, CDR1 SQVTM and CDR2 ANQGSEA. CDR3 amino acids: CSVEGRLTTSAFF. DNA for the CDR3: TGCAGCGTTGAAGGCAGACTTACTACATCGGCTTTCTTT.

The chain carries TRBV4-2 and TRBJ1-3, with D unresolved. The V gene lost 0 bases and the J gene lost 2 bases, with 8 bases spanning the gap. Germline CDR1 reads LGHNA; CDR2 reads YNFKEQ. CDR3 length: 15 amino acids. The CDR3 DNA sequence: TGTGCCAGCAGCCAAGATCAGACAACTGGAAACACCATATATTTT. It translates to CASSQDQTTGNTIYF.

The chain combines TRBV18 with TRBJ1-2, with 8 bases that match TRBD1. V was pared by 3 bases and J by 6 bases, with 9 bases of the junction left unmatched. The CDR3 is 15 amino acids. CDR1 is KGHSH and CDR2 is LQKENI in the germline V gene. CDR3 nucleotide sequence: TGTGCCAGCTCACCGGAGCAACAGGGGGGACATGGCTACACCTTC. This codes for CASSPEQQGGHGYTF.

V is TRBV2 and J is TRBJ1-1, with 10 bases that match TRBD1. Germline V gene sequence: CDR1 SNHLY, CDR2 FYNNEI. Trimming at V came to 3 bases and at J to 4 bases, leaving 2 bases not matched to a gene. The CDR3 covers 14 residues. The CDR3 protein is CASSDRTGGTEAFF. The CDR3 region has the DNA TGTGCCAGCAGTGACCGGACAGGGGGCACTGAAGCTTTCTTT.

The chain employs TRBV21-1 and TRBJ1-4. TRBV21-1 is a recognized pseudogene. CDR3 length equals 12 residues. The CDR3 sequence: CASPPPNEKLFF. CDR3 DNA sequence: TGTGCCAGCCCCCCCCCGAATGAAAAACTGTTTTTT.

V usage is TRBV18 and J usage is TRBJ2-1, with 7 bases aligning to TRBD2. The CDR3 is 15 amino acids. The V and J ends lost 1 base and 4 bases, in that order; junction bases with no gene match: 4. CDR1 and CDR2 from the germline V gene are KGHSH and LQKENI. Here the CDR3 reads CASSPQRDDYNEQFF. The CDR3, as DNA: TGTGCCAGCTCACCACAGCGGGACGATTACAATGAGCAGTTCTTC.